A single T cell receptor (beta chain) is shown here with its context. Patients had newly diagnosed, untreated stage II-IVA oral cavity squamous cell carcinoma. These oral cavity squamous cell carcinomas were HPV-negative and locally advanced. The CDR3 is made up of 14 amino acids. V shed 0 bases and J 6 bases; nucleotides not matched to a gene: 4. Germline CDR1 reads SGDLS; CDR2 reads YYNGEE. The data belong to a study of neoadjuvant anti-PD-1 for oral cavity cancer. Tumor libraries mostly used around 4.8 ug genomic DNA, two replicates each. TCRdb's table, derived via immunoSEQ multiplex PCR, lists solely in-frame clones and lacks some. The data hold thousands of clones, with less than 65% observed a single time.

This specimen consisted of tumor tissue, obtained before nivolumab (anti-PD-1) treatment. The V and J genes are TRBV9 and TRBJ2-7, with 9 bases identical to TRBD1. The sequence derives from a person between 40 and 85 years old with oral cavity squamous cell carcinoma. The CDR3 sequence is CASSVGGQGGEQYF. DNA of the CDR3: TGTGCCAGCAGCGTAGGGGGACAGGGAGGCGAGCAGTACTTC.